This record concerns one TCR beta chain sequence. Its antigen is as yet unknown. This sample is drawn from a study of T cell responses to AZD1222 COVID-19 vaccine. General study results and limits: Donors were largely white British and mainly female; clonal diversity was possibly underestimated. Reportedly, close to half of spike-specific TCRs are directed against unmutated variant regions.

Measured with immunoSEQ multiplex PCR; TCRdb has only the in-frame clones, and not every one. The sample yields tens of thousands of clones, around 86% seen once. This clonotype was sampled from an adult in good health. The specimen comprised peripheral blood, sampled on day 0 of AZD1222 vaccination.

The CDR3 DNA reads as TGTGCCAGTAGCAAGGTGGCCAGCGGGGCGAACACCGGGGAGCTGTTTTTT. Protein product: CASSKVASGANTGELFF. The J gene is TRBJ2-2, the V gene TRBV19, with TRBD2 identical over 7 bases. The CDR3 runs to 17 residues. Germline V gene sequence: CDR1 LNHDA, CDR2 SQIVND (reference sequence). V was pared by 6 bases and J by 0 bases, with 10 bases of the junction left unmatched.